This T cell receptor (beta chain) was identified in a study of CD8 T cells in ankylosing spondylitis. Study outcomes and limitations: A TCR beta motif made of about 8 highly homologous variants seemed typical of ankylosing spondylitis blood. Clones linked to disease were reported to show significant enrichment in matched ankylosing spondylitis synovial fluid.

It was by quantitative 5'-RACE with molecular barcodes that TCR beta libraries were made. TCRdb re-analysed the 5' RACE reads in MiXCR, keeping a single row per CDR3 protein. The sample includes a few hundred thousand distinct CDR3 sequences, around 8% of them seen just once. The J segment lost 4 bases and the V segment lost 5 bases, leaving 15 bases of the junction unmatched. The CDR3 loop spans 18 amino acids. Note on this clonotype: Its antigen is undetermined.

The V gene is TRBV12-3 or TRBV12-4, the J gene TRBJ1-3; 9 bases map to TRBD1. This sequence was found in a male donor with ankylosing spondylitis. The source material was blood, either unsorted or a sorted T cell fraction (not recorded which). The CDR3 DNA follows: TGTGCCAGCAGTCCGACGCTAACCGGGACAGGGTACGGAAACACCATATATTTT. The encoded protein is CASSPTLTGTGYGNTIYF.